This entry describes one TCR beta chain. Other DNA sequences in the same sample also yield this CDR3. This record belongs to a study of shared clonotypes between healthy human individuals. The V gene lost 4 bases and the J gene lost 5 bases, with 8 bases spanning the gap. CDR1 is MDHEN and CDR2 is SYDVKM in the germline V gene. This CDR3 is 12 amino acids long. Produced via immunoSEQ multiplex PCR; TCRdb's table is partial and in-frame only. The table lists millions of clones, 80% to 95% of them singletons. This clonotype was obtained from a man between 18 and 29 years old in good health. Some clones in this sample may be carry-over from other donors' samples. What was sequenced was naive CD4+ T cells from PBMCs. Specified subset: CD45RA+ positively selected. The chain recombines TRBV28 with TRBJ2-5, with unresolved D. The CDR3 loop is CASSSPAETQYF. CDR3 nucleotides: TGTGCCAGCAGTTCCCCAGCGGAGACCCAGTACTTC.